A selection of T cell receptor beta chains follows, all from one sample in a study of T cell responses to AZD1222 COVID-19 vaccine. Only in-frame clones appear in the TCRdb table, and some are missing; sequencing was by immunoSEQ multiplex PCR. The sample holds roughly 200,000 clones, 85% to 95% seen once. This sample comprised peripheral blood, obtained 28 days after the second dose of the MenACWY control vaccine. Source of these receptors: an adult who received the MenACWY meningococcal vaccine as a control. CDR3s include the opening cysteine and the closing phenylalanine or tryptophan. Each record gives: clone size, D gene, J gene, V gene, CDR3 protein, CDR3 DNA. The D gene is left open where the match is weak. Size tells how often a clone was seen (once, few, many) or the class of an expanded clone, and some rows leave it out.

>-|-|TRBJ2-7|TRBV30
CAWRDSTYEQYF
TGTGCCTGGAGGGACAGTACCTACGAGCAGTACTTC
>-|-|TRBJ2-2|TRBV6-5
CASSRGGVLGELFF
TGTGCCAGCAGCCGGGGTGGGGTTTTGGGGGAGCTGTTTTTT
>-|TRBD1|TRBJ1-6|TRBV12-3/TRBV12-4
CASSRGPGSPLHF
TGTGCCAGCAGTAGGGGGCCCGGGTCACCCCTCCACTTT
>few|TRBD2|TRBJ2-2|TRBV18
CASSPSLVAGDTGELFF
TGTGCCAGCTCACCCTCCCTGGTTGCGGGGGACACCGGGGAGCTGTTTTTT
>once|-|TRBJ1-1|TRBV5-1
CASSPGPGNTEAFF
TGCGCCAGCAGCCCCGGTCCCGGGAACACTGAAGCTTTCTTT
>-|TRBD2|TRBJ2-1|TRBV5-3
CARSLFGTRAPYNEQFF
TGTGCCAGAAGCTTATTCGGGACTAGGGCCCCCTACAATGAGCAGTTCTTC
>once|-|TRBJ2-1|TRBV30
CAWSAYYGEPNEQFF
TGTGCCTGGAGTGCCTACTACGGGGAACCCAATGAGCAGTTCTTC
>-|-|TRBJ1-1|TRBV28
CASFPQGHPEAFF
TGTGCCAGCTTTCCACAGGGCCATCCTGAAGCTTTCTTT
>-|-|TRBJ1-2|TRBV12-2
CASRLEANYGYTF
TGTGCAAGTCGCTTAGAAGCTAACTATGGCTACACCTTC
>-|-|TRBJ1-5|TRBV2
CASAAQLNQPQHF
TGTGCCAGCGCCGCACAGCTCAATCAGCCCCAGCATTTT
>-|-|TRBJ1-6|TRBV28
CASSPLRGNSPLHF
TGTGCCAGCAGCCCACTCCGTGGGAATTCACCCCTCCACTTT
>-|-|TRBJ2-7|TRBV7-8
CASSLVNSYEQYF
TGTGCCAGCAGCTTAGTTAACTCCTACGAGCAGTACTTC
>-|-|TRBJ2-2|TRBV5-6
CASSPRNTGELFF
TGTGCCAGCAGCCCGAGAAACACCGGGGAGCTGTTTTTT
>-|TRBD1|TRBJ2-5|TRBV24-1
CATSESGQGETQYF
TGTGCCACCAGTGAGTCGGGACAGGGGGAGACCCAGTACTTC
>-|TRBD1|TRBJ2-3|TRBV30
CAWRVDGTGAQYF
TGTGCCTGGAGAGTCGACGGGACAGGGGCGCAGTATTTT
>-|TRBD2|TRBJ2-6|TRBV7-9
CASSSSGGPSGANVLTF
TGTGCCAGCAGCTCGAGCGGGGGGCCCTCTGGGGCCAACGTCCTGACTTTC
>-|-|TRBJ1-1|TRBV15
CATTSGNPPGDTEAFF
TGTGCCACCACCTCGGGAAATCCACCTGGGGACACTGAAGCTTTCTTT
>-|-|TRBJ2-4|TRBV29-1
CSVDGVDENIQYF
TGCAGCGTTGACGGAGTTGATGAAAACATTCAGTACTTC
>few|-|TRBJ2-4|TRBV6-5
CASSYSRGSGNIQYF
TGTGCCAGCAGTTACTCGAGGGGATCGGGAAACATTCAGTACTTC
>-|TRBD1|TRBJ2-4|TRBV6-1
CASSELTGGTNIQYF
TGTGCCAGCAGTGAATTAACAGGGGGAACAAACATTCAGTACTTC
>-|-|TRBJ2-5|TRBV9
CASSVGNLRETQYF
TGTGCCAGCAGCGTAGGAAATCTCCGGGAGACCCAGTACTTC
>-|TRBD1|TRBJ1-2|TRBV19
CASSIEGTGSSGYTF
TGTGCCAGTAGTATAGAAGGGACAGGGTCGAGTGGCTACACCTTC
>-|TRBD1|TRBJ1-1|TRBV29-1
CSAGQTNTEAFF
TGCAGCGCGGGACAGACGAACACTGAAGCTTTCTTT
>-|TRBD2|TRBJ2-1|TRBV9
CASSVSGLAGGSDEQFF
TGTGCCAGCAGCGTGAGCGGGCTAGCGGGGGGGTCGGATGAGCAGTTCTTC
>-|-|TRBJ1-4|TRBV7-2
CASSLGQYEKLFF
TGTGCCAGCAGCTTAGGACAGTACGAAAAACTGTTTTTT
>-|TRBD1|TRBJ2-5|TRBV7-3
CASSVKTGPATQYF
TGTGCCAGCAGCGTAAAGACAGGGCCCGCGACCCAGTACTTC
>-|-|TRBJ2-5|TRBV30
CAWRGYPKGETQYF
TGTGCCTGGCGGGGCTACCCCAAGGGGGAGACCCAGTACTTC
>-|-|TRBJ1-3|TRBV11-2
CASSPQRYSGNTIYF
TGTGCCAGCAGCCCCCAGAGATACTCTGGAAACACCATATATTTT
>-|TRBD1|TRBJ2-2|TRBV25-1
CASTPPGTGAPGELFF
TGTGCCAGCACCCCGCCCGGGACAGGGGCCCCCGGGGAGCTGTTTTTT